This TCR beta chain came from a study of CD8 T cells in Susac syndrome. CDR1 DFQATT and CDR2 SNEGSKA come from the germline V gene (reference sequence). CDR3 length: 16 amino acids. V was clipped by 5 bases and J by 4 bases; unmatched bases: 10. Study results and caveats: As acknowledged by the study, its TCR sequencing and HLA analysis included a relatively small number of individuals.

Treatment-naive patients with stable or active relapsing-remitting disease were the multiple sclerosis controls. Negative isolation was used for CD8+ and CD4+ T cells, and FACS enrichment was applied to TEMRA cells. As to this clonotype: Its antigen is still unknown.

Random hexamers were used to reverse transcribe roughly 0.45 to 1 ug of RNA. The TCR beta CDR3 was amplified by immunoSEQ multiplex PCR across 54 Vbeta, 13 Jbeta. MiXCR, applied by TCRdb to the immunoSEQ multiplex PCR reads, yields one record per CDR3 protein. The table lists around 220,000 distinct CDR3 sequences, 90% to 95% of them singletons. The V call is TRBV20-1, the J call TRBJ2-1; 11 bases match TRBD2. The TCR sequence derives from a human donor with multiple sclerosis. The sample taken for sequencing was CD8+ T cells from PBMCs. This CDR3 reads CSAPSLLAGGYNEQFF. In nucleotides, the CDR3 is TGCAGTGCTCCCTCGCTGCTAGCGGGAGGATACAATGAGCAGTTCTTC.